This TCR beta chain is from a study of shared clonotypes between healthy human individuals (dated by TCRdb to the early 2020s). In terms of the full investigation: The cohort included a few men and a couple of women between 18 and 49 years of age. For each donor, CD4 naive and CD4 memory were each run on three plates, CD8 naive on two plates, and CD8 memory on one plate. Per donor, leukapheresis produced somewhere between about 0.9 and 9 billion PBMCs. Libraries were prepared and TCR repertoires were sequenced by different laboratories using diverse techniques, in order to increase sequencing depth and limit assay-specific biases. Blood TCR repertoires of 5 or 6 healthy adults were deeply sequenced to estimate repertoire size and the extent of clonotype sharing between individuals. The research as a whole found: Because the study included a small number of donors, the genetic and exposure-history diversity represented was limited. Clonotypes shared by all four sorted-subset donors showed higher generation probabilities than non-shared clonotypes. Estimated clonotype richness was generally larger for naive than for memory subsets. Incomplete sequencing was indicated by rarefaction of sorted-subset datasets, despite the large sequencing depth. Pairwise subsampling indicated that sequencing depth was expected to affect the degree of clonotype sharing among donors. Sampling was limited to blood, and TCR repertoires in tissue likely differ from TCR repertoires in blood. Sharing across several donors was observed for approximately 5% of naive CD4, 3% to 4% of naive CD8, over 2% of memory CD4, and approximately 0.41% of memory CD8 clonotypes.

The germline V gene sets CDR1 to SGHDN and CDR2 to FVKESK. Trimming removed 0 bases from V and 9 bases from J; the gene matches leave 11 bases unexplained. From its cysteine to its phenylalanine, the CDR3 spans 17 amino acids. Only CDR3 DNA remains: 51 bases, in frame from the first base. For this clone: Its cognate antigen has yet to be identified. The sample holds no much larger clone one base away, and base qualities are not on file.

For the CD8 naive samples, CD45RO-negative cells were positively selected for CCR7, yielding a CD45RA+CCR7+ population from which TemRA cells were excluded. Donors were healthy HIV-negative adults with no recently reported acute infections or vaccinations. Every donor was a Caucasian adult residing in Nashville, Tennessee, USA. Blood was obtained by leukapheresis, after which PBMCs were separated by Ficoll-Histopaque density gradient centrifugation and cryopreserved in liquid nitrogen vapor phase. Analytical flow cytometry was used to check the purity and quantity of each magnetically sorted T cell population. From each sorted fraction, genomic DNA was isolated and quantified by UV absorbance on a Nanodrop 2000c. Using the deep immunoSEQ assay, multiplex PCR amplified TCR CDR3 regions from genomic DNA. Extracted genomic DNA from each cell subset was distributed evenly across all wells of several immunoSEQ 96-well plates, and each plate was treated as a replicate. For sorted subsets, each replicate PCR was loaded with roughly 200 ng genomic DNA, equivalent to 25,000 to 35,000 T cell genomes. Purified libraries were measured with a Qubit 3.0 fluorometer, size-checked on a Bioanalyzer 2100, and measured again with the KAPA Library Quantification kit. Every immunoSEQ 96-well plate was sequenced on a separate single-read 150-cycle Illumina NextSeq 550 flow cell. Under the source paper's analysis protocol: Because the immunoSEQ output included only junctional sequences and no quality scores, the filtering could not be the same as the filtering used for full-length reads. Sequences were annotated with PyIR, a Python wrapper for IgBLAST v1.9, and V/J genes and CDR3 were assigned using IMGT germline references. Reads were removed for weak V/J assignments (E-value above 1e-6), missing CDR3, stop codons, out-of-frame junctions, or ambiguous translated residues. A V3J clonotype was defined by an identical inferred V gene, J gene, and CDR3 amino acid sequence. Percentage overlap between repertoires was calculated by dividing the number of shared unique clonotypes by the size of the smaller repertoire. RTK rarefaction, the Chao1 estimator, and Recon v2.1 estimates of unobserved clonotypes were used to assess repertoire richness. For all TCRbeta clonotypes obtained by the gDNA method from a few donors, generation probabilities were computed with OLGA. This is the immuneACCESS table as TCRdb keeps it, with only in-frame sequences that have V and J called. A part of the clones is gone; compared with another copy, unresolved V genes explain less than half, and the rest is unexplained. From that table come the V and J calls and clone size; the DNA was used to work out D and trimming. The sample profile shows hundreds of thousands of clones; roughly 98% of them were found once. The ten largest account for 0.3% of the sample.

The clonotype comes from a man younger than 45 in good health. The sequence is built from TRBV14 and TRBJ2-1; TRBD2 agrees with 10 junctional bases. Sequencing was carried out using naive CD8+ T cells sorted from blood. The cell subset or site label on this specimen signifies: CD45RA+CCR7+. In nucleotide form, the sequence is TGTGCCAGCAGCCAAGACCTTAGCGGGAGGAGATCGGGTGAGCAGTTCTTC. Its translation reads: CASSQDLSGRRSGEQFF.